What follows are 20 T cell receptor beta chains derived from one specimen sequenced in a study of blood T cell repertoires in COVID-19. Libraries were prepared by immunoSEQ multiplex PCR; TCRdb keeps only in-frame clonotypes and omits some of them. The sample yields approximately 20,000 clones, approximately 86% seen once. Input material: peripheral blood. The receptors stem from a man between 65 and 79 years old with acute or convalescent COVID-19.

The V gene is TRBV7-9, the J gene TRBJ2-3; D not resolved. Between the trimmed V and J ends, which lost 7 bases and 2 bases, there was a span of 13 bases. Germline values: CDR1 SEHNR, CDR2 FQNEAQ (reference sequence). The CDR3 is made up of 14 amino acids. In DNA form, the CDR3 reads TGTGCCAGCACCGGAGAATACTCCACAGATACGCAGTATTTT. This codes for CASTGEYSTDTQYF.

About this clone: Other DNA variants within this sample encode the same CDR3. The gene calls are TRBV7-2 and TRBJ2-7; D is unclear. Looked up from germline, CDR1 is SGHTA and CDR2 is FQGNSA. Deletions cut 4 bases from V and 2 bases from J, with 6 bases between. This CDR3 is built from 12 residues. In DNA form, the CDR3 reads TGTGCCAGCAGCTCGCTAACCTACGAGCAGTACTTC. Its protein product is CASSSLTYEQYF. Supplemented by reference TRBV7-2 and TRBJ2-7, the full variable domain reads GAGVSQSPSNKVTEKGKDVELRCDPISGHTALYWYRQSLGQGLEFLIYFQGNSAPDKSGLPSDRFSAERTGGSVSTLTIQRTQQEDSAVYLCASSSLTYEQYFGPGTRLTVT.

This clone showed up just a few times. The chain is built from TRBV18 and TRBJ1-2; possibly TRBD1 for D (5 bases). This CDR3 is 14 amino acids long. The germline gives CDR1 KGHSH, CDR2 LQKENI. V lost 3 bases and J 7 bases, leaving 15 bases between the germline ends. The CDR3 region has the DNA TGTGCCAGCTCACCGTCAGTCAGGGCGTCTGGCTACACCTTC. This gives the protein CASSPSVRASGYTF.

This clone was counted only a few times. One end of the junction fails to match germline, which may point to a read error. In the same sample, other DNA sequences code for this CDR3. This chain links TRBV9 with TRBJ2-5, with TRBD2 matching over 9 bases. The CDR3 is 15 residues long. Per germline, CDR1 SGDLS and CDR2 YYNGEE. CDR3 protein: CPSSGGGGPQETQYF. CDR3 DNA: TGCCCCAGCAGCGGCGGGGGGGGGCCCCAAGAGACCCAGTACTTC.

This clone was picked up one time. The chain joins TRBV6-2 or TRBV6-3 to TRBJ2-2, with 10 bases lining up with TRBD1. The germline V gene has CDR1 MNHEY and CDR2 SVGEGT. J was trimmed by 4 bases and V by 4 bases; bases with no gene match: 6. The CDR3 covers 16 residues. The chain's CDR3 is CASSSDRGPGTGELFF. The CDR3 DNA follows: TGTGCCAGCAGTTCCGACAGGGGGCCAGGCACCGGGGAGCTGTTTTTT.

The V call is TRBV7-2, the J call TRBJ1-2, with 10 bases that match TRBD1. Germline loops: CDR1 SGHTA, CDR2 FQGNSA. V shed 1 base, J shed 4 bases, and the junction held 12 bases outside the gene matches. The CDR3 contains 18 residues. CDR3 region: CASSLERTGGLEGYGYTF. The CDR3 DNA reads as TGTGCCAGCAGCTTAGAAAGGACAGGGGGGTTAGAGGGCTATGGCTACACCTTC. The variable domain in full, with the rest retrieved from reference TRBV7-2 and TRBJ1-2, is GAGVSQSPSNKVTEKGKDVELRCDPISGHTALYWYRQSLGQGLEFLIYFQGNSAPDKSGLPSDRFSAERTGGSVSTLTIQRTQQEDSAVYLCASSLERTGGLEGYGYTFGSGTRLTVV.

J is TRBJ2-1 and V is TRBV29-1; 12 nucleotides line up with TRBD2. From germline, CDR1 is SQVTM and CDR2 ANQGSEA. CDR3 size: 17 residues. The V segment lost 6 bases and the J segment 9 bases; nucleotides outside the gene matches: 18. The CDR3 here is CSVPRRELAGGPGEQFF. The DNA for the CDR3 is TGCAGCGTCCCTAGGCGGGAGCTAGCGGGAGGGCCCGGTGAGCAGTTCTTC.

The chain carries TRBV18 and TRBJ2-1; D might be TRBD1 (6 bases). V was pared by 3 bases and J by 6 bases, with 12 bases between. CDR1 and CDR2 from the germline V gene are KGHSH and LQKENI. This CDR3 is built from 14 residues. CDR3 in amino acids: CASSPEDSSNEQFF. CDR3 bases: TGTGCCAGCTCACCGGAGGACAGCAGCAATGAGCAGTTCTTC.

The V gene is TRBV10-3, the J gene TRBJ2-7; maybe TRBD1 (5 bases). The CDR3 is made up of 15 amino acids. The V end lost 2 bases, the J end lost 5 bases, and 16 bases lay between the germline ends. Germline V CDR1 and CDR2: ENHRY, SYGVKD. CDR3 nucleotides: TGTGCCATCAGTGAGCCGACAGTTAAGAACGACGAGCAGTACTTC. Translated, it gives CAISEPTVKNDEQYF.

V usage is TRBV6-5 and J usage is TRBJ1-4, with D unclear. The CDR3 consists of 14 residues. V shed 0 bases and J shed 8 bases, with 10 bases lying between them. Germline V lookup: CDR1 MNHEY, CDR2 SVGAGI. The CDR3 region has the DNA TGTGCCAGCAGTTACTCCTCCAGGCCCGAAAAACTGTTTTTT. Translating gives CASSYSSRPEKLFF.

V usage is TRBV7-6 and J usage is TRBJ1-6; 7 bases are shared with TRBD1. The CDR3 is 15 amino acids. V was pared by 6 bases and J by 5 bases, with 7 bases of the junction left unmatched. Germline V lookup: CDR1 SGHVS, CDR2 FNYEAQ. CDR3 nucleotide sequence: TGTGCCAGCAGGTCCGGGGACAGAGATAATTCACCCCTCCACTTT. It yields the protein CASRSGDRDNSPLHF.

The V call is TRBV6-2 or TRBV6-3, the J call TRBJ2-7; D gene uncertain. Germline-derived CDR1 and CDR2 are MNHEY and SVGEGT. The CDR3 has 15 residues. V lost 6 bases and J 0 bases, leaving 15 bases between the germline ends. Written as DNA, the CDR3 is TGTGCCAGCAGCGCCAGGCTTACCTCCTCCTACGAGCAGTACTTC. Encoded protein: CASSARLTSSYEQYF.

As to this clone: Its ends do not fully match the called genes, so a read error is possible. V usage is TRBV7-7 and J usage is TRBJ2-1, with 8 bases identical to TRBD2. The germline V gene has CDR1 SSHAT and CDR2 FNYEAQ (reference sequence). CDR3 length equals 16 residues. The CDR3 is CASSQSGRVRKDEQFF. The DNA of the CDR3 is TGTGCTAGCAGCCAAAGCGGGAGAGTTCGTAAAGATGAGCAGTTCTTC.

This clone occurred a few times. The rearrangement links TRBV11-2 to TRBJ2-1; no clear D. The CDR3 sequence is 13 residues long. CDR1 and CDR2 (germline): SGHAT, FQNNGV. V gave up 5 bases and J gave up 15 bases, with 20 bases separating them. DNA for the CDR3: TGTGCCAGCAGCGGAGAGAGTTGGCTCGACCCGTTCTTC. This translates into CASSGESWLDPFF.

This clone was counted once. The chain has TRBV6-2 or TRBV6-3 and TRBJ1-1; tentatively, D is TRBD1 (6 bases). CDR1 and CDR2 (germline): MNHEY, SVGEGT. The CDR3 runs 13 residues. With 5 bases removed from V and 9 bases from J, the gap between germline ends came to 16 bases. The CDR3 DNA sequence: TGTGCCAGCAGTCGACAGGAGCCTCTGAAAGCTTTCTTT. Translating gives CASSRQEPLKAFF.

This clone has only one observation. The J gene is TRBJ1-2, the V gene TRBV18; weak D call: TRBD1 (5 bases). The CDR3 is 14 residues long. The V and J ends lost 0 bases and 4 bases respectively, with 9 bases between them. The germline gives CDR1 KGHSH, CDR2 LQKENI. CDR3 region: CASSPPGAGYGYTF. For the CDR3, the DNA is TGTGCCAGCTCACCACCAGGGGCTGGCTATGGCTACACCTTC. Drawing the rest from reference TRBV18 and TRBJ1-2, the complete variable domain is NAGVMQNPRHLVRRRGQEARLRCSPMKGHSHVYWYRQLPEEGLKFMVYLQKENIIDESGMPKERFSAEFPKEGPSILRIQQVVRGDSAAYFCASSPPGAGYGYTFGSGTRLTVV.

The V call is TRBV18, the J call TRBJ2-1; 8 nucleotides agree with TRBD2. With V trimmed by 5 bases and J by 8 bases, 14 bases remained unmatched. The V gene's germline CDR1 is KGHSH and CDR2 LQKENI. This CDR3 has 16 amino acids. The DNA for the CDR3 is TGTGCCAGCTCATGGGGCAGAAGCGGGAGTCTCGATGAGCAGTTCTTC. Translated: CASSWGRSGSLDEQFF.

Only one count was recorded for this clone. This chain connects TRBV7-9 to TRBJ2-7, with 11 bases lining up with TRBD2. Germline V gene data show CDR1 as SEHNR and CDR2 as FQNEAQ (reference sequence). The CDR3 is 14 amino acids. Trimming took 5 bases from V and 4 from J; bases not matched to a gene: 4. The CDR3 region has the DNA TGTGCCAGCAGCCCCGGGACTAGCGGATACGAGCAGTACTTC. The encoded protein is CASSPGTSGYEQYF.

V and J are TRBV7-9 and TRBJ1-2; D not certain. This CDR3 comprises 13 residues. V shed 1 base and J shed 8 bases, with 11 bases lying between them. Germline V gene sequence: CDR1 SEHNR, CDR2 FQNEAQ (reference sequence). The CDR3 loop is CASSLGVFYGYTF. CDR3 bases: TGTGCCAGCAGCTTAGGAGTTTTCTACGGCTACACCTTC.

Comment on this clone: One end of the junction does not line up with germline, which may come from a read error. The chain has TRBV7-7 and TRBJ2-3; TRBD2 aligns across 8 bases. Germline CDR1 reads SSHAT; CDR2 reads FNYEAQ (reference sequence). This CDR3 has 18 amino acids. The CDR3 DNA reads as TGTGCTAGCAGCCCCACCTCCCCGTCTAGCGGGAGCACAGATACGCAGTATTTT. Its translation: CASSPTSPSSGSTDTQYF.